One and the same sample provided the 31 T cell receptor beta chains below, sequenced in a study of OX40 agonist ivuxolimab in advanced cancers. The method was immunoSEQ multiplex PCR; TCRdb's version includes in-frame clones alone and lacks a portion of them. The sample gives around 50,000 clones, about 89% of which show up once; around 1.8% is in the top ten. The sequencing used CD4+ or CD8+ T cells sorted from blood, collected in a trial of the OX40 agonist ivuxolimab. These receptor sequences come from an adult with an advanced solid tumor such as melanoma, head and neck, liver or kidney cancer.

The chain couples TRBV19 to TRBJ2-5; 7 bases agree with TRBD1. The V gene end was trimmed by 6 bases and the J gene end by 5 bases; junction bases not matched to a gene: 6. The CDR3 has 13 amino acids. Germline V lookup: CDR1 LNHDA, CDR2 SQIVND (reference sequence). Here the CDR3 DNA reads TGTGCCAGTAGGCCTACAGGGGAGGAGACCCAGTACTTC. Residues: CASRPTGEETQYF.

DNA for the CDR3: TGTGCCAGCAGCAGTGGACGGTCCTACGAGCAGTACTTC. Protein sequence: CASSSGRSYEQYF. The genes are TRBV27 and TRBJ2-7; D is unclear. Trimming took 6 bases from V and 1 from J, leaving 10 bases between them. CDR1 is MNHEY and CDR2 is SMNVEV in the germline V gene (reference sequence). The CDR3 length is 13 residues.

The rearrangement links TRBV6-4 to TRBJ1-2, with TRBD1 as a possible D gene (5 bases). V lost 10 bases to trimming and J lost 6 bases, with 21 bases between them. The CDR3 covers 14 residues. CDR1 and CDR2 from the germline V gene are MRHNA and SNTAGT. This chain's CDR3 is CATQAKQGPHGYTF. The CDR3 DNA reads TGTGCCACCCAGGCTAAGCAGGGACCCCATGGCTACACCTTC.

This clone showed up just once. This chain joins TRBV6-5 and TRBJ2-7, with D possibly TRBD2 on 5 matching bases. The CDR3 contains 13 residues. Germline assignment: CDR1 MNHEY and CDR2 SVGAGI. Trimming took 10 bases from V and 4 from J, leaving 17 bases between them. CDR3 region: CANQAEKPYEQYF. The CDR3 DNA reads as TGTGCCAACCAAGCGGAGAAACCTTACGAGCAGTACTTC.

This chain joins TRBV6-1 and TRBJ1-2, with D maybe TRBD1 (5 bases). Germline values: CDR1 MNHNS, CDR2 SASEGT. This CDR3 contains 16 residues. Deletions cut 1 base from V and 4 bases from J, with 16 bases between. For the CDR3, the DNA is TGTGCCAGCAGTGAAGGCCCCCTTGGGGCCCTCTATGGCTACACCTTC. This codes for CASSEGPLGALYGYTF.

The genes are TRBV18 and TRBJ1-1; the D gene is possibly TRBD1 (5 bases). This CDR3 region has 15 residues. The V end was cut by 0 bases, the J end by 6 bases, with 14 bases between. The germline CDR1 and CDR2 sequences are KGHSH and LQKENI. CDR3 region: CASSPPEGSVAEAFF. The CDR3 nucleotides are TGTGCCAGCTCACCACCGGAGGGGAGTGTCGCTGAAGCTTTCTTT.

This clone was detected a few times. The chain recombines TRBV7-9 with TRBJ1-5; tentatively, D is TRBD1 (6 bases). With 5 bases removed from V and 0 bases from J, the gap between germline ends came to 8 bases. Germline V gene sequence: CDR1 SEHNR, CDR2 FQNEAQ (reference sequence). The CDR3 sequence is 14 residues long. This CDR3 is CASSRTDSNQPQHF. The CDR3, as DNA: TGTGCCAGCAGCCGGACAGATAGCAATCAGCCCCAGCATTTT. Full variable domain (missing parts from reference TRBV7-9 and TRBJ1-5): DTGVSQNPRHKITKRGQNVTFRCDPISEHNRLYWYRQTLGQGPEFLTYFQNEAQLEKSRLLSDRFSAERPKGSFSTLEIQRTEQGDSAMYLCASSRTDSNQPQHFGDGTRLSIL.

The rearrangement uses TRBV6-6 and TRBJ1-2, with TRBD1 matching over 7 bases. The CDR3 spans 14 residues. Losses at the gene ends were 5 bases for V and 4 bases for J; bases not matched to a gene: 7. Per the germline V gene, CDR1 is MNHNY and CDR2 is SVGAGI (reference sequence). The CDR3 bases are TGTGCCAGCAGTGCCCCCGGGACAGTCTATGGCTACACCTTC. This translates into CASSAPGTVYGYTF.

This chain links TRBV5-1 with TRBJ2-2; D gene uncertain. The germline V gene encodes CDR1 SGHRS and CDR2 YFSETQ. The V end was cut by 0 bases, the J end by 0 bases, with 9 bases between. This CDR3 is 16 amino acids long. DNA of the CDR3: TGCGCCAGCAGCTTGGCTAGGGCGACGAACACCGGGGAGCTGTTTTTT. This gives the protein CASSLARATNTGELFF.

This sequence joins TRBV9 and TRBJ2-3; 14 positions match TRBD2. From germline, CDR1 is SGDLS and CDR2 YYNGEE. This CDR3 comprises 19 residues. With 4 bases clipped from V and 7 bases from J, the junction kept 17 bases outside the gene matches. CDR3 residues: CASSPPGTSGSRGTNTQYF. CDR3 DNA sequence: TGTGCCAGCAGCCCCCCCGGGACTAGCGGGAGTAGGGGCACGAATACGCAGTATTTT.

The table lists this clone with a count of one. The chain has TRBV9 and TRBJ2-1; 10 bases map to TRBD2. V lost 3 bases and J lost 4; bases outside the gene matches: 4. This CDR3 spans 15 amino acids. CDR1 is SGDLS and CDR2 is YYNGEE in the germline V gene. The CDR3 DNA follows: TGTGCCAGCAGCGCTGAGCGGGGGGGTTACAATGAGCAGTTCTTC. Protein product: CASSAERGGYNEQFF.

A single count supports this clone. CDR3 bases: TGTGCCAGCAGCCTCCGAAGGGGCGAGCAGTACTTC. Its translation is CASSLRRGEQYF. V usage is TRBV5-6 and J usage is TRBJ2-7; D is perhaps TRBD1 (5 bases). CDR1 and CDR2 (germline): SGHDT, YYEEEE. This CDR3 contains 12 residues. With 4 bases removed from V and 6 bases from J, the gap between germline ends came to 11 bases. Looking up the rest from reference TRBV5-6 and TRBJ2-7 gives the full variable domain: DAGVTQSPTHLIKTRGQQVTLRCSPKSGHDTVSWYQQALGQGPQFIFQYYEEEERQRGNFPDRFSGHQFPNYSSELNVNALLLGDSALYLCASSLRRGEQYFGPGTRLTVT.

J is TRBJ2-3 and V is TRBV7-8; D remains ambiguous. Trimming cost V 3 bases and J 4 bases, with 2 bases left between them. Germline CDR1 is SGHVS and CDR2 is FQNEAQ. The CDR3 extends over 11 amino acids. The CDR3 DNA follows: TGTGCCAGCAGCTTTTCAGATACGCAGTATTTT. Its protein product is CASSFSDTQYF.

The CDR3 sequence: CASSLYTTSYNEQFF. The CDR3, as DNA: TGTGCCAGCAGCTTATACACGACATCCTACAATGAGCAGTTCTTC. The gene calls are TRBV11-2 and TRBJ2-1; D is unclear. V was clipped by 2 bases and J by 1 base, with 9 bases between them. The CDR3 totals 15 residues. Looked up from germline, CDR1 is SGHAT and CDR2 is FQNNGV.

The rearrangement uses TRBV4-1 and TRBJ1-3; D uncertain. The V and J ends lost 1 base and 0 bases respectively, with 10 bases between them. CDR1 and CDR2 (germline): MGHRA, YSYEKL. The CDR3 is made up of 16 amino acids. CDR3 residues: CASSQVATSSGNTIYF. CDR3 coding DNA: TGCGCCAGCAGCCAAGTGGCAACGAGCTCTGGAAACACCATATATTTT.

CDR3 bases: TGTGCCAGCAGTTCCGAGGAGAGGGTGTTTAGCACAGATACGCAGTATTTT. This gives the protein CASSSEERVFSTDTQYF. The chain links TRBV27 to TRBJ2-3; D is perhaps TRBD2 (5 bases). There are 17 residues in the CDR3. Trimming removed 4 bases from V and 0 bases from J, with 17 bases in between. Germline CDR1 and CDR2: MNHEY and SMNVEV (reference sequence).

The rearrangement joins TRBV19 to TRBJ1-5; D perhaps matches TRBD1 (6 bases). This CDR3 has 14 residues. Germline CDR1 is LNHDA and CDR2 is SQIVND (reference sequence). V was trimmed by 3 bases and J by 5 bases, leaving 11 bases between them. The CDR3 bases are TGTGCCAGTAGTATTTTGGCAGGGGATCAGCCCCAGCATTTT. Its protein product is CASSILAGDQPQHF. Full variable domain (rest looked up from reference TRBV19 and TRBJ1-5): DGGITQSPKYLFRKEGQNVTLSCEQNLNHDAMYWYRQDPGQGLRLIYYSQIVNDFQKGDIAEGYSVSREKKESFPLTVTSAQKNPTAFYLCASSILAGDQPQHFGDGTRLSIL.

This rearrangement joins TRBV19 to TRBJ2-2; no firm D call. The CDR3 is made up of 15 amino acids. Germline CDR1 and CDR2: LNHDA and SQIVND (reference sequence). Trimming took 4 bases from V and 0 from J, leaving 9 bases between them. CDR3 nucleotide sequence: TGTGCCAGTAGTAGGGCATGGTCGAACACCGGGGAGCTGTTTTTT. Translated, it gives CASSRAWSNTGELFF.

This clone was detected a few times. The chain combines TRBV4-1 with TRBJ2-5, with 8 bases that match TRBD2. The germline V gene has CDR1 MGHRA and CDR2 YSYEKL. Losses at the gene ends were 0 bases for V and 2 bases for J; bases not matched to a gene: 14. The CDR3 covers 19 residues. The CDR3 loop reads CASSQDRPSGGVGQETQYF. As DNA, the CDR3 is TGCGCCAGCAGCCAAGATCGCCCCAGCGGGGGAGTTGGGCAAGAGACCCAGTACTTC.

The V call is TRBV6-6, the J call TRBJ1-2; 11 bases fit TRBD1. V dropped 9 bases and J dropped 4; count of bases not matched to a gene: 4. CDR3 length equals 13 residues. Germline V gene data show CDR1 as MNHNY and CDR2 as SVGAGI (reference sequence). Here the CDR3 reads CASSGTGGYGYTF. The CDR3 DNA is TGTGCCAGTAGCGGGACAGGGGGCTATGGCTACACCTTC.

The V and J genes are TRBV5-1 and TRBJ2-2; 11 bases fit TRBD1. After removal of 1 base from V and 0 bases from J, the junction contained 2 bases not matched to a gene. The germline CDR1 and CDR2 sequences are SGHRS and YFSETQ. The CDR3 totals 17 residues. The CDR3 region has the DNA TGCGCCAGCAGCTTGTGGGGACAGGGGGCGAACACCGGGGAGCTGTTTTTT. It is translated as CASSLWGQGANTGELFF.

The sample holds a few counts of this clone. The chain is built from TRBV29-1 and TRBJ1-2; a weak D match, TRBD1 (6 bases). From germline, CDR1 is SQVTM and CDR2 ANQGSEA. V was pared by 4 bases and J by 9 bases, with 15 bases between. CDR3 length: 12 residues. The DNA for the CDR3 is TGCAGCGTTGGGGGCCAACAGGGAAGCTACACCTTC. It codes for CSVGGQQGSYTF.

The CDR3 nucleotides are TGTGCCAGCAGAGATAGGGACATGCAGAGTCAGCCCCAGCATTTT. Translation gives CASRDRDMQSQPQHF. J is TRBJ1-5 and V is TRBV2; D possibly corresponds to TRBD1 (6 bases). The CDR3 contains 15 residues. Germline CDR1 and CDR2: SNHLY and FYNNEI. The V and J ends lost 6 bases and 6 bases respectively, with 18 bases between them.

The CDR3 here is CASSRSDGPYGYTF. Here the CDR3 DNA reads TGTGCCAGCAGCCGGTCCGACGGGCCCTATGGCTACACCTTC. The chain has TRBV14 and TRBJ1-2; unclear D gene. Trimming pared 4 bases from V and 4 bases from J, leaving 13 bases between. The germline V gene has CDR1 SGHDN and CDR2 FVKESK. This CDR3 contains 14 residues.

Only one count was recorded for this clone. The V call is TRBV14, the J call TRBJ2-1; 11 bases map to TRBD2. V was pared by 4 bases and J by 10 bases, with 12 bases of the junction left unmatched. The germline V gene has CDR1 SGHDN and CDR2 FVKESK. CDR3 length: 16 amino acids. The CDR3 loop reads CASSPQIAGGPGEQFF. CDR3 bases: TGTGCCAGCAGCCCCCAGATAGCGGGAGGGCCAGGCGAGCAGTTCTTC.

In its sample, this clone was seen a few times. This chain uses TRBV7-2 with TRBJ2-7; 8 bases agree with TRBD1. Per the germline V gene, CDR1 is SGHTA and CDR2 is FQGNSA. This CDR3 is built from 15 residues. Losses at the gene ends were 3 bases for V and 0 bases for J; bases not matched to a gene: 4. The CDR3 DNA reads as TGTGCCAGCAGCTTTACCGGGACAGGCTCCTACGAGCAGTACGTC. It yields the protein CASSFTGTGSYEQYV.

The genes are TRBV5-1 and TRBJ2-6; D ambiguous. The CDR3 is made up of 14 amino acids. Per germline, CDR1 SGHRS and CDR2 YFSETQ. V was shortened by 0 bases and J by 2 bases, with 3 bases between the two germline ends. The DNA for the CDR3 is TGCGCCAGCAGCTTGGATCCTGGGGCCAACGTCCTGACTTTC. This encodes CASSLDPGANVLTF.

The genes are TRBV5-1 and TRBJ2-5, with TRBD2 identical over 7 bases. After removal of 2 bases from V and 5 bases from J, the junction contained 3 bases not matched to a gene. The CDR3 covers 13 residues. From germline, CDR1 is SGHRS and CDR2 YFSETQ. The CDR3 nucleotides are TGCGCCAGCAGCTTATCCGGGAGGGAGACCCAGTACTTC. This gives the protein CASSLSGRETQYF.

J is TRBJ1-1 and V is TRBV11-2, with a tentative D call TRBD1 (5 bases). V was shortened by 2 bases and J by 3 bases, with 13 bases between the two germline ends. Germline assignment: CDR1 SGHAT and CDR2 FQNNGV. The CDR3 runs 15 residues. The CDR3 DNA sequence: TGTGCCAGCAGCTTAATATACAGGTCGGACACTGAAGCTTTCTTT. Its protein product is CASSLIYRSDTEAFF.

This clone showed up just once. V usage is TRBV7-9 and J usage is TRBJ2-3; tentative D call: TRBD2 (6 bases). V was shortened by 3 bases and J by 6 bases, with 19 bases between the two germline ends. This CDR3 contains 16 residues. Looked up from germline, CDR1 is SEHNR and CDR2 is FQNEAQ (reference sequence). CDR3 in amino acids: CASSFNRNRRGDTQYF. CDR3 DNA: TGTGCCAGCAGCTTTAACCGAAACCGACGGGGGGATACGCAGTATTTT.

This clone was found once. The rearrangement links TRBV7-2 to TRBJ1-3, with D tentatively TRBD1 (6 bases). CDR1 is SGHTA and CDR2 is FQGNSA in the germline V gene. Trimming took 5 bases from V and 4 from J, leaving 9 bases between them. The CDR3 length is 13 residues. The DNA for the CDR3 is TGTGCCAGCAGCCCACAGGGAGGAAACACCATATATTTT. Translation gives CASSPQGGNTIYF.